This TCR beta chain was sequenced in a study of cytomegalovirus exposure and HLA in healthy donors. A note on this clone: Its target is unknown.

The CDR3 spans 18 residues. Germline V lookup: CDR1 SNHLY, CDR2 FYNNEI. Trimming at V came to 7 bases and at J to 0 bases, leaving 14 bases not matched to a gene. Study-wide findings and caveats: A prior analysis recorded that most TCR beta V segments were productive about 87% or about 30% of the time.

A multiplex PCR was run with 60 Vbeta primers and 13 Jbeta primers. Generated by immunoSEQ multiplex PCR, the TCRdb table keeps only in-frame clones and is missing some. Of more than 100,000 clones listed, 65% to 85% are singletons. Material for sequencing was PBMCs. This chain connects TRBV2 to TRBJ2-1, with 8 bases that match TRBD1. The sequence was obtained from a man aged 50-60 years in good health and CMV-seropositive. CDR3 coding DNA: TGTGCCAGCAAGGGGGATCGACAGGGGATTAGCTCCTACAATGAGCAGTTCTTC. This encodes CASKGDRQGISSYNEQFF.